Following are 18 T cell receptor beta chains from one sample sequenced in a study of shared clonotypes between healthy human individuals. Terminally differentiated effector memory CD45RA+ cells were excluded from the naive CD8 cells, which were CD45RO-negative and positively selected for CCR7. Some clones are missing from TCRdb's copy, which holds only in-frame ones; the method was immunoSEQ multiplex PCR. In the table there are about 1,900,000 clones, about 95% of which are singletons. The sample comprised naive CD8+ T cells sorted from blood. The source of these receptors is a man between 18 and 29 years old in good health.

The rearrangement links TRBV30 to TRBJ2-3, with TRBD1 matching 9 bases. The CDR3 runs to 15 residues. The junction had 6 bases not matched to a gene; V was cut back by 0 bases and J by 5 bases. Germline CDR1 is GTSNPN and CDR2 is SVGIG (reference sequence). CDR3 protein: CAWSVGTGQRDTQYF. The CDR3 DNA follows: TGTGCCTGGAGTGTAGGGACAGGGCAGAGAGATACGCAGTATTTT.

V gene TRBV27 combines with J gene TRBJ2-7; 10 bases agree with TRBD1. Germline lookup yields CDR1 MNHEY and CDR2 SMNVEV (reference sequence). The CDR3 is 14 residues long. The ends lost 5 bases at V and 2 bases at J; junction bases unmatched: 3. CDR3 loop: CASSQGQGTYEQYF. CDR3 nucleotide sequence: TGTGCCAGCAGTCAGGGACAGGGGACCTACGAGCAGTACTTC.

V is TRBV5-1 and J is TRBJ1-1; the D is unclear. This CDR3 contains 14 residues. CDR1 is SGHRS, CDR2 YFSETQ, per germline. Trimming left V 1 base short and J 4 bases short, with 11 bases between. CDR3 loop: CASSLSRPGTEAFF. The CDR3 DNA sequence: TGCGCCAGCAGCTTGTCCCGCCCGGGCACTGAAGCTTTCTTT.

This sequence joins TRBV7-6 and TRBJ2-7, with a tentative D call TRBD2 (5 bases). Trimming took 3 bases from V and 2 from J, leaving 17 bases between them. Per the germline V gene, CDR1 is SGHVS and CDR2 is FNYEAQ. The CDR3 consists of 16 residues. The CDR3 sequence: CASSFALTGLAYEQYF. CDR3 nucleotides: TGTGCCAGCAGCTTCGCCCTTACGGGATTGGCCTACGAGCAGTACTTC.

Here the CDR3 DNA reads TGTGCCAGCAGCGGACCCGGGAACTCCTACGAGCAGTACTTC. Its translation is CASSGPGNSYEQYF. V gene TRBV7-9 combines with J gene TRBJ2-7, with TRBD2 as a possible D gene (5 bases). Germline-derived CDR1 and CDR2 are SEHNR and FQNEAQ (reference sequence). Trimming shortened V by 5 bases and J by 0 bases, and 11 bases separated the two germline ends. This CDR3 is 14 amino acids long.

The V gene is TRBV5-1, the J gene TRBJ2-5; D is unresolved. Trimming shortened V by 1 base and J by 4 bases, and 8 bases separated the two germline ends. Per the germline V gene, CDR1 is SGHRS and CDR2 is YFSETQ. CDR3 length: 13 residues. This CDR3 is CASSLLGGETQYF. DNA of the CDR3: TGCGCCAGCAGCTTGCTGGGCGGAGAGACCCAGTACTTC. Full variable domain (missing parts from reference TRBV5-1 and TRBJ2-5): KAGVTQTPRYLIKTRGQQVTLSCSPISGHRSVSWYQQTPGQGLQFLFEYFSETQRNKGNFPGRFSGRQFSNSRSEMNVSTLELGDSALYLCASSLLGGETQYFGPGTRLLVL.

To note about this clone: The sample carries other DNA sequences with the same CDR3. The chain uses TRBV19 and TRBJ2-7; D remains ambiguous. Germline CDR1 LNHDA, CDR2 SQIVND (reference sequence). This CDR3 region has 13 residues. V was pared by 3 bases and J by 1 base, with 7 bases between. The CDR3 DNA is TGTGCCAGTAGTATTACGGGTTCCTACGAGCAGTACTTC. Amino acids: CASSITGSYEQYF.

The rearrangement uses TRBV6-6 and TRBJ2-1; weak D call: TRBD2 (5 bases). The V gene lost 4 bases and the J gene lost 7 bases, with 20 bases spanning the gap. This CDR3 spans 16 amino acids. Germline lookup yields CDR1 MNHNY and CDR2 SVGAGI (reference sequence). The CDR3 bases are TGTGCCAGCAGTTCGGACCGTCCCGGCGGAGGAAATGAGCAGTTCTTC. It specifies CASSSDRPGGGNEQFF.

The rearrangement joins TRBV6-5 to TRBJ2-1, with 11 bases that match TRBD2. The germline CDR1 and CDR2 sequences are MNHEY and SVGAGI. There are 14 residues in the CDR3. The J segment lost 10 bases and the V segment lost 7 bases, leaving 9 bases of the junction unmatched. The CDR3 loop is CASTPGLAGGEQFF. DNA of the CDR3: TGTGCCAGCACGCCTGGGCTAGCGGGGGGAGAGCAGTTCTTC.

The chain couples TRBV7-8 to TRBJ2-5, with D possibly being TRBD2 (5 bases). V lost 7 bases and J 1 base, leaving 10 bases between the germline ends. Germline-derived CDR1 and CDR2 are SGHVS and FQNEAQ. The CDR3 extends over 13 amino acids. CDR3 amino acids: CASNTGLQETQYF. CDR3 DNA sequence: TGTGCCAGCAACACCGGACTCCAAGAGACCCAGTACTTC.

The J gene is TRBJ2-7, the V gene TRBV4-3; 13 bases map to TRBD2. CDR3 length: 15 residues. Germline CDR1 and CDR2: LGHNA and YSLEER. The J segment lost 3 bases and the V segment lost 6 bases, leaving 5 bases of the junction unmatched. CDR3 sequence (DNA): TGCGCCAGCAGACCCGGACTAGCGGGAGACTACGAGCAGTACTTC. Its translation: CASRPGLAGDYEQYF.

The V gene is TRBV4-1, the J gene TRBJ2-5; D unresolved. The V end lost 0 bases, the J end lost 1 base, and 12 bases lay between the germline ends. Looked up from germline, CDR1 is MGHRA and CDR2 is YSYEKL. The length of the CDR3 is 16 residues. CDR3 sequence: CASSQESQTFQETQYF. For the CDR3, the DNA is TGCGCCAGCAGCCAAGAATCACAAACATTCCAAGAGACCCAGTACTTC.

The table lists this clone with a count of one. The CDR3, as DNA: TGTGCCAGCGGGACAGGGGTGTTCGAGCAGTACTTC. It specifies CASGTGVFEQYF. The rearrangement joins TRBV25-1 to TRBJ2-7, with TRBD1 matching over 10 bases. The V gene's germline CDR1 is MGHDK and CDR2 SYGVNS. V was pared by 8 bases and J by 6 bases, with 4 bases of the junction left unmatched. CDR3 size: 12 residues.

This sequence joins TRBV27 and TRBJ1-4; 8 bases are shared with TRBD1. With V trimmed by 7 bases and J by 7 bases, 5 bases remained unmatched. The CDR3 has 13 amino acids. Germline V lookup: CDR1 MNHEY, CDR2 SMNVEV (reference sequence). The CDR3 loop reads CASMRTGIEKLFF. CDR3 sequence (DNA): TGTGCCAGCATGAGGACAGGGATTGAAAAACTGTTTTTT.

CDR3 DNA sequence: TGTGCCAGCAGCTTGCCAGAGGCCTGGTATTTT. Translation gives CASSLPEAWYF. The chain is built from TRBV7-2 and TRBJ2-3; D is undetermined. This CDR3 region has 11 residues. Germline V gene sequence: CDR1 SGHTA, CDR2 FQGNSA. Deletions cut 3 bases from V and 14 bases from J, with 12 bases between.

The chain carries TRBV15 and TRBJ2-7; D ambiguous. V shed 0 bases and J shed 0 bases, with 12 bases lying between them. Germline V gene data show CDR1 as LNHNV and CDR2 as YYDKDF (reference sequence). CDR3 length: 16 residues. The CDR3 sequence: CATSRDIYSSSYEQYF. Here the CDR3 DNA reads TGTGCCACCAGCAGAGACATCTACTCTAGCTCCTACGAGCAGTACTTC.

CDR3 sequence: CASSLVAGGHGYEQYF. CDR3 nucleotide sequence: TGTGCCAGCAGCTTAGTGGCGGGAGGGCATGGGTACGAGCAGTACTTC. The rearrangement joins TRBV11-2 to TRBJ2-7; 9 bases align to TRBD2. The CDR3 length is 16 residues. Looked up from germline, CDR1 is SGHAT and CDR2 is FQNNGV. J was trimmed by 4 bases and V by 1 base; bases with no gene match: 8.

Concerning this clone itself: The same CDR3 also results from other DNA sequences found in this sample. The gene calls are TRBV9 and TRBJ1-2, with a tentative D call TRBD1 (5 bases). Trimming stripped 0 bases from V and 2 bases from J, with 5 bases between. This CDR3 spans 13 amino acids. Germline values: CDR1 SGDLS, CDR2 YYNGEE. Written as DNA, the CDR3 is TGTGCCAGCAGCGTAGGACAGAACTATGGCTACACCTTC. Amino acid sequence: CASSVGQNYGYTF.